These 23 T cell receptor beta chains were sequenced from one sample in a study of T-cell reconstitution after alpha-beta-depleted transplantation in children. TCRbeta library construction was performed incorporating unique molecular identifiers. TCRdb independently ran MiXCR on the PCR reads; one entry per CDR3 protein. The sample holds approximately 130,000 distinct CDR3 sequences, about 9.5% seen once. The sequences come from PBMCs, mostly from graft donor cells, collected 180 days after TCRalphabeta/CD19-depleted stem cell transplant. These receptors were collected from a girl under three years old who had a stem cell transplant for combined immunodeficiency, so the T cells may come from the graft donor.

This clonotype was seen a handful of times. The chain employs TRBV5-1 and TRBJ1-1, with 12 nucleotides matching TRBD1. The CDR3 runs to 17 residues. V shed 0 bases, J shed 5 bases, and the junction held 8 bases outside the gene matches. Germline V gives CDR1 SGHRS, CDR2 YFSETQ. CDR3 sequence reads: CASSLGSPGQGATEAFF. DNA of the CDR3: TGCGCCAGCAGCTTGGGATCCCCGGGACAGGGGGCTACTGAAGCTTTCTTT.

The V gene is TRBV20-1, the J gene TRBJ2-7; no clear D. Germline loops: CDR1 DFQATT, CDR2 SNEGSKA (reference sequence). The CDR3 totals 15 residues. V was shortened by 1 base and J by 5 bases, with 18 bases between the two germline ends. The CDR3 spells CSARGGPGWLHEQYF. Here the CDR3 DNA reads TGCAGTGCTAGAGGAGGCCCTGGGTGGCTACACGAGCAGTACTTC.

The chain is built from TRBV19 and TRBJ2-3; TRBD2 matches 7 bases. Per germline, CDR1 LNHDA and CDR2 SQIVND (reference sequence). The J segment lost 3 bases and the V segment lost 3 bases, leaving 6 bases of the junction unmatched. The CDR3 covers 15 residues. CDR3: CASSIGGTITDTQYF. The CDR3 DNA is TGTGCCAGTAGTATTGGGGGGACTATTACAGATACGCAGTATTTT. The full variable domain, with the rest looked up from reference TRBV19 and TRBJ2-3, is DGGITQSPKYLFRKEGQNVTLSCEQNLNHDAMYWYRQDPGQGLRLIYYSQIVNDFQKGDIAEGYSVSREKKESFPLTVTSAQKNPTAFYLCASSIGGTITDTQYFGPGTRLTVL.

This clonotype was observed a few times. This sequence joins TRBV9 and TRBJ2-3; TRBD1 is a possible D gene (6 bases). V was pared by 0 bases and J by 4 bases, with 9 bases between. The CDR3 totals 14 residues. Germline CDR1 SGDLS, CDR2 YYNGEE. The CDR3 here is CASSVGGTSDTQYF. The CDR3 DNA reads TGTGCCAGCAGCGTAGGAGGGACATCAGATACGCAGTATTTT.

V usage is TRBV6-5 and J usage is TRBJ2-6; D unresolved. The CDR3 has 15 residues. CDR1 is MNHEY, CDR2 SVGAGI, per germline. The ends were cut back, 0 bases at V and 2 bases at J, with 5 bases in the middle. The CDR3 DNA is TGTGCCAGCAGTTACTCGGGAACTGGGGCCAACGTCCTGACTTTC. Its translation is CASSYSGTGANVLTF.

V gene TRBV7-2 combines with J gene TRBJ2-1, with 16 bases that match TRBD2. Germline assignment: CDR1 SGHTA and CDR2 FQGNSA. The CDR3 loop spans 17 amino acids. Germline trimming cut 4 bases from V and 2 bases from J; bases unmatched to any gene: 2. This CDR3 is CASSSGTSGGAYNEQFF. The CDR3, as DNA: TGTGCCAGCAGCTCAGGGACTAGCGGGGGGGCCTACAATGAGCAGTTCTTC.

The V and J genes are TRBV4-3 and TRBJ2-6, with a tentative D call TRBD1 (5 bases). V lost 3 bases and J lost 0, with 21 bases in between. The CDR3 length is 20 residues. Germline lookup yields CDR1 LGHNA and CDR2 YSLEER. For the CDR3, the DNA is TGCGCCAGCAGCCACCGATCCGACAGTTACCTCCTCTCTGGGGCCAACGTCCTGACTTTC. Translating gives CASSHRSDSYLLSGANVLTF.

This clonotype was observed at least ten times. The rearrangement joins TRBV10-3 to TRBJ2-1, with D tentatively TRBD1 (7 bases). CDR1 and CDR2 from the germline V gene are ENHRY and SYGVKD. The V and J ends lost 7 bases and 0 bases respectively, with 13 bases between them. CDR3 length equals 15 residues. The CDR3 bases are TGTGCCATCATGGGGGGACAGAACTCCTACAATGAGCAGTTCTTC. It yields the protein CAIMGGQNSYNEQFF.

This clonotype was counted only a few times. CDR3 amino acids: CASRDSYNEQFF. The CDR3, as DNA: TGTGCCAGCCGGGACTCCTACAATGAGCAGTTCTTC. This chain joins TRBV12-3 or TRBV12-4 and TRBJ2-1, with a tentative D call TRBD2 (5 bases). The length of the CDR3 is 12 residues. V dropped 8 bases and J dropped 0 bases, with 5 bases sitting between them.

This clonotype was counted a few times. The J gene is TRBJ2-7, the V gene TRBV20-1; 11 bases line up with TRBD1. V lost 6 bases to trimming and J lost 3 bases; unmatched junction nucleotides: 7. The CDR3 runs 14 residues. The V gene's germline CDR1 is DFQATT and CDR2 SNEGSKA (reference sequence). In DNA form, the CDR3 reads TGCAGTGCGGAGGGACAGGGGGAATTCTACGAGCAGTACTTC. Translated: CSAEGQGEFYEQYF.

The V and J genes are TRBV20-1 and TRBJ2-4, with TRBD2 matching over 11 bases. V gave up 6 bases and J gave up 2 bases; unmatched junction bases: 6. Germline CDR1 is DFQATT and CDR2 is SNEGSKA (reference sequence). The CDR3 sequence is 15 residues long. CDR3 nucleotides: TGCAGTGCCCTGATAGCGGGAGGGCCCAAAAACATTCAGTACTTC. This encodes CSALIAGGPKNIQYF.

This chain links TRBV5-1 with TRBJ2-5, with 9 bases identical to TRBD1. The CDR3 consists of 13 residues. Germline V gene lookup returns CDR1 SGHRS and CDR2 YFSETQ. V lost 3 bases, J lost 7 bases, and 4 bases stayed unmatched. CDR3 in amino acids: CASSWTGEPTQYF. The CDR3 DNA follows: TGCGCCAGCAGCTGGACAGGGGAGCCGACCCAGTACTTC.

This clonotype was observed a few times. The genes are TRBV5-1 and TRBJ2-7; a possible D gene is TRBD1 (6 bases). Trimming shortened V by 2 bases and J by 2 bases, and 14 bases separated the two germline ends. CDR1 is SGHRS and CDR2 is YFSETQ in the germline V gene. The CDR3 contains 15 residues. The CDR3 sequence is CASSLTWGPTYEQYF. The CDR3 DNA follows: TGCGCCAGCAGCTTAACGTGGGGGCCGACCTACGAGCAGTACTTC.

This clonotype occurred a few times. This chain links TRBV20-1 with TRBJ1-2; no reliable D call. V was trimmed by 3 bases and J by 2 bases, leaving 7 bases between them. CDR3 length equals 12 residues. Germline CDR1 is DFQATT and CDR2 is SNEGSKA (reference sequence). In DNA, the CDR3 is TGCAGTGCTAGTCCCACGAACTATGGCTACACCTTC. It is translated as CSASPTNYGYTF.

The sample holds a few counts of this clonotype. The chain recombines TRBV20-1 with TRBJ2-5; 9 bases map to TRBD2. This CDR3 spans 17 amino acids. Germline V CDR1 and CDR2: DFQATT, SNEGSKA (reference sequence). The trim removed 0 bases at V and 2 bases at J, leaving 10 bases unmatched. The CDR3 DNA reads TGCAGTGCTAGAGATCTGTACAGCGGGAGGCCTCAAGAGACCCAGTACTTC. This translates into CSARDLYSGRPQETQYF.

This chain joins TRBV11-1 and TRBJ1-3; perhaps TRBD1 as D (5 bases). Trimming removed 5 bases at V and 0 bases at J, with 23 bases between. The CDR3 length is 19 residues. The germline gives CDR1 SGHAT, CDR2 FQDESV (reference sequence). CDR3 bases: TGTGCCAGCAGCGGGCGGGACGGTGGGCTTTCGAGCTCTGGAAACACCATATATTTT. This codes for CASSGRDGGLSSSGNTIYF.

This clonotype was seen many times. This rearrangement joins TRBV5-1 to TRBJ2-7, with D perhaps matching TRBD2 (5 bases). V gave up 0 bases and J gave up 7 bases, with 8 bases separating them. CDR1 SGHRS and CDR2 YFSETQ come from the germline V gene. The CDR3 is 12 residues long. The CDR3 DNA follows: TGCGCCAGCAGCTTGGTCCGGGGTGAGCAGTACTTC. This codes for CASSLVRGEQYF.

This clonotype was counted ten times or more. The chain joins TRBV5-1 to TRBJ2-3, with a possible D match to TRBD2 (6 bases). Germline V gives CDR1 SGHRS, CDR2 YFSETQ. The CDR3 length is 13 residues. V lost 2 bases and J 5 bases, leaving 9 bases between the germline ends. Here the CDR3 reads CASSLAEGDTQYF. The CDR3 DNA reads TGCGCCAGCAGCTTAGCGGAGGGAGATACGCAGTATTTT.

This clonotype was recorded a few times. The V and J genes are TRBV18 and TRBJ2-3; 9 bases are shared with TRBD2. V lost 2 bases to trimming and J lost 5 bases; unmatched junction nucleotides: 2. The length of the CDR3 is 14 residues. Per the germline V gene, CDR1 is KGHSH and CDR2 is LQKENI. The CDR3 protein is CASSPASGEDTQYF. The CDR3 region has the DNA TGTGCCAGCTCACCAGCTAGCGGGGAAGATACGCAGTATTTT. The whole variable domain, filled in from reference TRBV18 and TRBJ2-3, reads NAGVMQNPRHLVRRRGQEARLRCSPMKGHSHVYWYRQLPEEGLKFMVYLQKENIIDESGMPKERFSAEFPKEGPSILRIQQVVRGDSAAYFCASSPASGEDTQYFGPGTRLTVL.

At least ten counts were recorded for this clonotype. The chain joins TRBV28 to TRBJ2-3, with 9 bases lining up with TRBD1. After removal of 4 bases from V and 1 base from J, the junction contained 6 bases not matched to a gene. CDR1 MDHEN and CDR2 SYDVKM come from the germline V gene. This CDR3 contains 16 residues. This CDR3 is CASSWGTGKGTDTQYF. The CDR3 coding sequence is TGTGCCAGCAGTTGGGGGACAGGGAAGGGCACAGATACGCAGTATTTT.

V is TRBV25-1 and J is TRBJ2-2; no firm D call. Trimming left V 3 bases short and J 7 bases short, with 9 bases between. The length of the CDR3 is 13 residues. Germline loops: CDR1 MGHDK, CDR2 SYGVNS. DNA of the CDR3: TGTGCCAGCAGTGATGGGTCCGGCGGGGAGCTGTTTTTT. Translating gives CASSDGSGGELFF.

This clonotype was counted only a few times. The rearrangement links TRBV6-5 to TRBJ2-4, with 8 bases matching TRBD1. J was trimmed by 0 bases and V by 4 bases; bases with no gene match: 2. CDR1 and CDR2 (germline): MNHEY, SVGAGI. The CDR3 is 15 residues long. CDR3 sequence reads: CASSSGGEAKNIQYF. CDR3 DNA: TGTGCCAGCAGTTCAGGGGGCGAAGCCAAAAACATTCAGTACTTC.

Here the CDR3 DNA reads TGTGCCAGCAGCCAAGATGACTCGAGGACAGGGAGGGGCTATGGCTACACCTTC. This codes for CASSQDDSRTGRGYGYTF. The V and J genes are TRBV4-2 and TRBJ1-2; TRBD1 matches at 8 bases. CDR1 and CDR2 from the germline V gene are LGHNA and YNFKEQ. With V trimmed by 0 bases and J by 4 bases, 13 bases remained unmatched. The CDR3 has 18 amino acids.